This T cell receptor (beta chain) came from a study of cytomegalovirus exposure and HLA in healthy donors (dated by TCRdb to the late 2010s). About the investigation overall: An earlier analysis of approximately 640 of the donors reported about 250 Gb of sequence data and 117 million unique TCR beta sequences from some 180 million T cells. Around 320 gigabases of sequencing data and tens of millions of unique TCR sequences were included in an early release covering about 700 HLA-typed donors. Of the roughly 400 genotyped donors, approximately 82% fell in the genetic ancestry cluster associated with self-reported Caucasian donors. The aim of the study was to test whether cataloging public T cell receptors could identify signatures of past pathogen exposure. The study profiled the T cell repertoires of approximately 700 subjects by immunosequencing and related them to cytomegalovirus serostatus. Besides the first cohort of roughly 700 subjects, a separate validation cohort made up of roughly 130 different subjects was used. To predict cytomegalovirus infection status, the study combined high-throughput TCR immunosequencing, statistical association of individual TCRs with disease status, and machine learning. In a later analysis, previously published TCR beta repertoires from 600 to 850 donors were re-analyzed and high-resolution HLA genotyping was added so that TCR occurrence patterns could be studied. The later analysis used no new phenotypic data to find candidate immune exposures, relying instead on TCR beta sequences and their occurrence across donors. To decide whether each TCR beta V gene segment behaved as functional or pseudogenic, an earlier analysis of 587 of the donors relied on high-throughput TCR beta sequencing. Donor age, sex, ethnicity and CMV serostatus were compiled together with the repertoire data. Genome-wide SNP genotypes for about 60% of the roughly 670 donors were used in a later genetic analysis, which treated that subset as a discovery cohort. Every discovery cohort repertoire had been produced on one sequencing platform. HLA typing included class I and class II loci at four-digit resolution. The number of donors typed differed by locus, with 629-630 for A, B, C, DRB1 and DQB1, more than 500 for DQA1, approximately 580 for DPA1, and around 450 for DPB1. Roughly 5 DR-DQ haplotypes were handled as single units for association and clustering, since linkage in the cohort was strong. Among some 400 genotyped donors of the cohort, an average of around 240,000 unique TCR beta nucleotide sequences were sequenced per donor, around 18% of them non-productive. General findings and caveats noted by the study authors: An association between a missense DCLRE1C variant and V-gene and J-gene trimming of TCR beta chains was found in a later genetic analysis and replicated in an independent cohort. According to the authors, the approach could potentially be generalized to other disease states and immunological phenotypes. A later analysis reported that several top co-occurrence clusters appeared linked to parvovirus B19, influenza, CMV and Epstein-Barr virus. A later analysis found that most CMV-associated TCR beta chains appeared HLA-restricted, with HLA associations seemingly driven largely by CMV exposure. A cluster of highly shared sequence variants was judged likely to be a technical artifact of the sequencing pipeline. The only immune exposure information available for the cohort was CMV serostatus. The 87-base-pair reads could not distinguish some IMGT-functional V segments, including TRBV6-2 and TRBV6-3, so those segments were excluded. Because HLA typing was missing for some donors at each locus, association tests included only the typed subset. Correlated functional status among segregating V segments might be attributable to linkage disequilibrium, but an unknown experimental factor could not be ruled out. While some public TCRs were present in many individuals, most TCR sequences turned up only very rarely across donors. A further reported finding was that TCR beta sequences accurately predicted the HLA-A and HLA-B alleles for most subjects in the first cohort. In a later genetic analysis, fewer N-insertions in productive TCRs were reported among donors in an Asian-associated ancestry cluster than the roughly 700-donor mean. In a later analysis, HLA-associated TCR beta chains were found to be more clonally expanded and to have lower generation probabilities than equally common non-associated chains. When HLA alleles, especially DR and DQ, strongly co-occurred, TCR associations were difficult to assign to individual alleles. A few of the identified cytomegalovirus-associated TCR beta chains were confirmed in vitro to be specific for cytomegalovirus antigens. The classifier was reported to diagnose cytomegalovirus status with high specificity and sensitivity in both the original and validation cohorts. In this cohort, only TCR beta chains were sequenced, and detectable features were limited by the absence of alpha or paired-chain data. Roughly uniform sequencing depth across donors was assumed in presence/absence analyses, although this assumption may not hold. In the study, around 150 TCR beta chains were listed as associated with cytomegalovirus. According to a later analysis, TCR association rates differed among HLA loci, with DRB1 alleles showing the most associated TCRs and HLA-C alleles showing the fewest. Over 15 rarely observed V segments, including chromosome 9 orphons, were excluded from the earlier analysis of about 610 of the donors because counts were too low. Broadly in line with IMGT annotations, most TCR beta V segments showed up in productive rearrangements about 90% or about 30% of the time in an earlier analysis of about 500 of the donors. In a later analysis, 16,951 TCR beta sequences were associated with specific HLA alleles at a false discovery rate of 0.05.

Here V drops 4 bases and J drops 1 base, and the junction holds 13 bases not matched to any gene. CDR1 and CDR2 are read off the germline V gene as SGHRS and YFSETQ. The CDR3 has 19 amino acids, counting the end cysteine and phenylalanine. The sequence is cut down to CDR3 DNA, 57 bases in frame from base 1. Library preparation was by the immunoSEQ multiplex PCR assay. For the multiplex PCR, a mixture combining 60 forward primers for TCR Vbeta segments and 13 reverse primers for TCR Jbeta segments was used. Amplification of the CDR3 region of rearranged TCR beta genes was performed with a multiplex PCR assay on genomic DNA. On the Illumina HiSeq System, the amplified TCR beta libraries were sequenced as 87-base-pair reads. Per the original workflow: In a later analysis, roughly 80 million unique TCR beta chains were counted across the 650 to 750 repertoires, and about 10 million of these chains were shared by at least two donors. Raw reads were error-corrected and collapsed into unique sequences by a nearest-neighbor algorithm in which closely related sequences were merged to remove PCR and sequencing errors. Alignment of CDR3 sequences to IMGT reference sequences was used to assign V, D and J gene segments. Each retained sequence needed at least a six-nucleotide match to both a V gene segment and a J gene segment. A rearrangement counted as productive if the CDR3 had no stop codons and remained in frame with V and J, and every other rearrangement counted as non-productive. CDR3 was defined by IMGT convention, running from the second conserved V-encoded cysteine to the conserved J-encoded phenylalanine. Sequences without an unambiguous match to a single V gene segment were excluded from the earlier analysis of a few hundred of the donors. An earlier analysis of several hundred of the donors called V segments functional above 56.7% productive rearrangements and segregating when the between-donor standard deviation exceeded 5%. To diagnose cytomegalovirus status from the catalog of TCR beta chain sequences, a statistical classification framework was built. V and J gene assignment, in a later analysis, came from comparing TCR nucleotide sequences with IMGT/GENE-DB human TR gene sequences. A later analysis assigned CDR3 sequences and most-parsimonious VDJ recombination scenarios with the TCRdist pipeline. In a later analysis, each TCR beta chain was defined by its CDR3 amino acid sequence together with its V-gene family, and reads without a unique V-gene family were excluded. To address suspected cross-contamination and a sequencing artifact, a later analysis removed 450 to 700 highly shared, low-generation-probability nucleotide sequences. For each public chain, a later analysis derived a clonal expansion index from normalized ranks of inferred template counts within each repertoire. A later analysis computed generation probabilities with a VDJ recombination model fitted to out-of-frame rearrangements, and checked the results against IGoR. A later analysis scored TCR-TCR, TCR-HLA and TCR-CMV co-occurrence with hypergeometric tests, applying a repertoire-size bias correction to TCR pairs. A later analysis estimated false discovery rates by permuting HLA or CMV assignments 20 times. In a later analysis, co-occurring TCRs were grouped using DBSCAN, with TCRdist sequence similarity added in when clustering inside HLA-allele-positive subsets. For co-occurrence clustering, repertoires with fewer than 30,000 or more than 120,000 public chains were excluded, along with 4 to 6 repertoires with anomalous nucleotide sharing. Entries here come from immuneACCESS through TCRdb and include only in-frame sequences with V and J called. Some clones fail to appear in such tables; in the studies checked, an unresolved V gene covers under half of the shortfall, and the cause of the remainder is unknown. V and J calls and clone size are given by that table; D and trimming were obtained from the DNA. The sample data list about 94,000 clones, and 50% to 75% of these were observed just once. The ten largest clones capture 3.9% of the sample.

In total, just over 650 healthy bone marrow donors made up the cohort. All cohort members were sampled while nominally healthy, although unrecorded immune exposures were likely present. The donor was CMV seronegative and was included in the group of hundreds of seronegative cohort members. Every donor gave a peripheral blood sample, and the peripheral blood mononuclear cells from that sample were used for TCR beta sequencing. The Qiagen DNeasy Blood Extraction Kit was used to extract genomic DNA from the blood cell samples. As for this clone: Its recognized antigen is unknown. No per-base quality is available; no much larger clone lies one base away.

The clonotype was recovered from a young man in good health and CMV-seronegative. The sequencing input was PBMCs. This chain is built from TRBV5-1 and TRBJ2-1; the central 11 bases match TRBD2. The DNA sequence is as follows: TGCGCCAGCAGCGGACTAGCGGGCACCGAGGGCAGATCCTACAATGAGCAGTTCTTC. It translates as CASSGLAGTEGRSYNEQFF.